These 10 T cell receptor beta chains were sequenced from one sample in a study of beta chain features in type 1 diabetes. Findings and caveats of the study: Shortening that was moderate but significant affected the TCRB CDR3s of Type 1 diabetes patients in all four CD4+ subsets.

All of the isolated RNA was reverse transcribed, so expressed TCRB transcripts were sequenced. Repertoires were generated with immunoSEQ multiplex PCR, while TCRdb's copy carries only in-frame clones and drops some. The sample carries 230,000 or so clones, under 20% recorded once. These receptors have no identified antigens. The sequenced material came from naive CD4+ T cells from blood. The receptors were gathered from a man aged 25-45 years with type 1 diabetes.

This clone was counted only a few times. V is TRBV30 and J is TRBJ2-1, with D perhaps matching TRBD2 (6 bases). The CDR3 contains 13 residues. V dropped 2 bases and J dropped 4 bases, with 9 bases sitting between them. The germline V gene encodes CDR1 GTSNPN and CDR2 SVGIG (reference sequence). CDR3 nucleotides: TGTGCCTGGAGTCTAGCGAATTACAATGAGCAGTTCTTC. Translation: CAWSLANYNEQFF.

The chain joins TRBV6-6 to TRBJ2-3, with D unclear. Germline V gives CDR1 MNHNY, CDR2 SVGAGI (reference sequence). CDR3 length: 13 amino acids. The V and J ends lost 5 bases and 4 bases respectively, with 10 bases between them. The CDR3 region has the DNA TGTGCCAGCAGTGTGGGCCCTCCAGATACGCAGTATTTT. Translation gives CASSVGPPDTQYF.

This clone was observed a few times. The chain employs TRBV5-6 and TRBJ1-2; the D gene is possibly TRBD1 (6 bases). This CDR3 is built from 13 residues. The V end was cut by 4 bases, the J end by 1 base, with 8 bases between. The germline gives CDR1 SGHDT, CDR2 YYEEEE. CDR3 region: CASSPRGNYGYTF. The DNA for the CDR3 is TGTGCCAGCAGCCCCAGGGGTAACTATGGCTACACCTTC.

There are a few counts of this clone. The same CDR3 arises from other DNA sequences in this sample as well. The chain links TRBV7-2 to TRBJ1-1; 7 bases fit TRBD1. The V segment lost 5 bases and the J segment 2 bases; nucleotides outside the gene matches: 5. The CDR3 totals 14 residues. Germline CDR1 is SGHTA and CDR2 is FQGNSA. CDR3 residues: CASSPGTANTEAFF. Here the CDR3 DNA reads TGTGCCAGCAGCCCGGGGACAGCAAACACTGAAGCTTTCTTT.

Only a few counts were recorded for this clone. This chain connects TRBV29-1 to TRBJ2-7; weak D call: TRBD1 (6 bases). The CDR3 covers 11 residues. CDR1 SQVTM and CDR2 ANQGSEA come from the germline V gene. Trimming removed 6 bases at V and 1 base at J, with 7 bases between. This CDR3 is CSVGQSYEQYF. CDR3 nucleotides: TGCAGCGTCGGACAGTCCTACGAGCAGTACTTC.

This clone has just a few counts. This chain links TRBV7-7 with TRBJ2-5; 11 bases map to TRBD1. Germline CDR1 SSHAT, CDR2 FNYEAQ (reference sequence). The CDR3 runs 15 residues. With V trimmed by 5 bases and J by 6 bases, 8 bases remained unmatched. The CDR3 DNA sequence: TGTGCCAGCAGCCCCGGACAGGGGGCCGTAAAGACCCAGTACTTC. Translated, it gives CASSPGQGAVKTQYF.

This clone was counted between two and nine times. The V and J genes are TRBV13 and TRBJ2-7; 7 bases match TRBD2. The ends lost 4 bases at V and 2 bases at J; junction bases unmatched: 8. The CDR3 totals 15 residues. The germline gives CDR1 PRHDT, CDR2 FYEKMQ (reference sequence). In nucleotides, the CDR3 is TGTGCCAGCAGCTGGGGACTACCTAGAACCTACGAGCAGTACTTC. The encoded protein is CASSWGLPRTYEQYF.

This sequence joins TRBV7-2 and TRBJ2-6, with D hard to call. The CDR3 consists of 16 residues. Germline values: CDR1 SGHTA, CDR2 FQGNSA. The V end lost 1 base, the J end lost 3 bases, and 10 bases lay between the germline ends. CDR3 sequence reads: CASSLVRPFGANVLTF. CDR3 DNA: TGTGCCAGCAGCTTAGTTAGGCCATTTGGGGCCAACGTCCTGACTTTC. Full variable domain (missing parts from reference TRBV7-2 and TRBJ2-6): GAGVSQSPSNKVTEKGKDVELRCDPISGHTALYWYRQSLGQGLEFLIYFQGNSAPDKSGLPSDRFSAERTGGSVSTLTIQRTQQEDSAVYLCASSLVRPFGANVLTFGAGSRLTVL.

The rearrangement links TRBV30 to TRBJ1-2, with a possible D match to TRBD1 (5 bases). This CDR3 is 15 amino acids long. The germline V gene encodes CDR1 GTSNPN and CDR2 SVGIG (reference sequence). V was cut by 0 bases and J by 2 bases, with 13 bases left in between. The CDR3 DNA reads TGTGCCTGGAGTGTGGGACTCAACCAAAACTATGGCTACACCTTC. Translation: CAWSVGLNQNYGYTF.

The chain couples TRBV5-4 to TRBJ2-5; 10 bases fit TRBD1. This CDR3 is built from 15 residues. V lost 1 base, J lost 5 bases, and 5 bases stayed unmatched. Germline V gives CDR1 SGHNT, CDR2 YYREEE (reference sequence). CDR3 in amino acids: CASSLPGQGMETQYF. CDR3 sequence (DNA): TGTGCCAGCAGCTTGCCGGGACAGGGGATGGAGACCCAGTACTTC.